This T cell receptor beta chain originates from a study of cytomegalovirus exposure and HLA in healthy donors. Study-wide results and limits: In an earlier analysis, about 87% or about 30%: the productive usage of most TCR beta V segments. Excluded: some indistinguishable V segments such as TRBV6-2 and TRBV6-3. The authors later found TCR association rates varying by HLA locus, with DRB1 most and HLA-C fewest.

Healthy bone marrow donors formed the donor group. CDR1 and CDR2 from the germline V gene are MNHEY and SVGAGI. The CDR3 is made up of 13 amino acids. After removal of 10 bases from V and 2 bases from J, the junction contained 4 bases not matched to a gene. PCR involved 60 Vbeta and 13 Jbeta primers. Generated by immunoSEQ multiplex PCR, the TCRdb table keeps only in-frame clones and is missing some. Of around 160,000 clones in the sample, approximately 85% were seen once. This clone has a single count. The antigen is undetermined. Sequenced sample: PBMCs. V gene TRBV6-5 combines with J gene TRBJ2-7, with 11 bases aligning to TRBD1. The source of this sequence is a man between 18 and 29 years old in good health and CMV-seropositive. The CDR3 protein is CATGTGGPYEQYF. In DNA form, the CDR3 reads TGTGCCACGGGGACAGGGGGTCCCTACGAGCAGTACTTC.